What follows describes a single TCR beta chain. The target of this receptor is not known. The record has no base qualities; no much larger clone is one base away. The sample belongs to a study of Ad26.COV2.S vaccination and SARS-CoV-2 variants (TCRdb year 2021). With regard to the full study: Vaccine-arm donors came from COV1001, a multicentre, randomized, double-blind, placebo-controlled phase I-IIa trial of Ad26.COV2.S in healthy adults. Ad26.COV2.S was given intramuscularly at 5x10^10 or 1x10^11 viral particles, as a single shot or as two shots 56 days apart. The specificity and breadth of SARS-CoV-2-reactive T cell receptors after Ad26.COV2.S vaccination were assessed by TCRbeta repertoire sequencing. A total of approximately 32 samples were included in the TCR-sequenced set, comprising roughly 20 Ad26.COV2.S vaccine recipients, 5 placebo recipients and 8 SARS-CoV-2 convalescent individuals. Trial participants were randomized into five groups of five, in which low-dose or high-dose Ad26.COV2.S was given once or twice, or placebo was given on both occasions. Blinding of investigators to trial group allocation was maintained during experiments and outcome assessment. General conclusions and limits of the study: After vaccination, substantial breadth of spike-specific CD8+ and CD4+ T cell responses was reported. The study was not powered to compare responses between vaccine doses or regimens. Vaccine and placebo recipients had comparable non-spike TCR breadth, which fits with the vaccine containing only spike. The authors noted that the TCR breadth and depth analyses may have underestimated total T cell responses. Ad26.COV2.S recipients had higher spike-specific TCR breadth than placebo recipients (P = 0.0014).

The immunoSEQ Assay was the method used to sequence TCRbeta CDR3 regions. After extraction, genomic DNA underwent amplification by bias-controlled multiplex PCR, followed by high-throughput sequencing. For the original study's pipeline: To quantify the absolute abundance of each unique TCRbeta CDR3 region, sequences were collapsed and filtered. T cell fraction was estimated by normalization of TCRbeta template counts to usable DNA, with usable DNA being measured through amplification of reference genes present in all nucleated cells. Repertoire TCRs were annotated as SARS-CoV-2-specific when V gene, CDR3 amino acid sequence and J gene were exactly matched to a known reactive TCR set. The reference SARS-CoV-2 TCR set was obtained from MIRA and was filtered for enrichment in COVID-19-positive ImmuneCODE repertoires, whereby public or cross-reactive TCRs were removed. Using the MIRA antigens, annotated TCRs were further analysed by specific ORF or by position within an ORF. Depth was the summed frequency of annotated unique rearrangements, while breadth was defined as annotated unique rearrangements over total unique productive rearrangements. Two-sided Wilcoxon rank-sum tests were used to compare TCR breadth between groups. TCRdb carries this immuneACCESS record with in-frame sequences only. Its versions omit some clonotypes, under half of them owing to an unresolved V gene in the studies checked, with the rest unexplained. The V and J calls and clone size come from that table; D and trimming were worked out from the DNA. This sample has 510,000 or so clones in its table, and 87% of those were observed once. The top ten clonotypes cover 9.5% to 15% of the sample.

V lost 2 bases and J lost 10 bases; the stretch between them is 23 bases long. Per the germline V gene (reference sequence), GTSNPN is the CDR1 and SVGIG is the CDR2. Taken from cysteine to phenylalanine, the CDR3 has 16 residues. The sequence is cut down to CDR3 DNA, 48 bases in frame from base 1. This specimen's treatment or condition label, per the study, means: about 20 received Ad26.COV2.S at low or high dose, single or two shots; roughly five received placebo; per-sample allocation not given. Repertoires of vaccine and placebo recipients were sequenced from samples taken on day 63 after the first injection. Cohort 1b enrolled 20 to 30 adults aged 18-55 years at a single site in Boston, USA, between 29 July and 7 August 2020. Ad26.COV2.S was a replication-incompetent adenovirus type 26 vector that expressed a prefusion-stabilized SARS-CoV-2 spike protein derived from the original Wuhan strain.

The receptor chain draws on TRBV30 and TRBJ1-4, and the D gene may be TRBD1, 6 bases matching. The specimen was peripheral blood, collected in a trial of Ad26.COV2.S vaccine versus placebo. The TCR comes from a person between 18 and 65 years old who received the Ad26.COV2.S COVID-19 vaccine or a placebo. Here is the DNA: TGTGCCTGGAGTTCCGGGACATTTGGAGCATCTTTAAAACTGTTTTTT. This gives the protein CAWSSGTFGASLKLFF.